The 27 T cell receptor beta chains in this list originate from one sample, sequenced in a study of Graves' ophthalmopathy and Graves' hyperthyroidism (dated by TCRdb to the late 2010s). The sequencer was an Illumina HiSeq 2000. For repertoire sequencing, TCR beta CDR3 regions were amplified from RNA transcripts. A first-round RT-PCR used HTBI primers with the Qiagen OneStep RT-PCR kit, followed by a second-round multiplex PCR, size selection and purification. TCRdb handled the public reads itself, with Q25 trimming in fastp and clone calling in MiXCR, and kept productive beta chains. Each CDR3 protein appears once, grouped with its most common genes and DNA. The sample table records nearly 400,000 distinct CDR3 sequences; approximately 20% of these occur just once. The ten largest clones add up to roughly 1.6% of the sample. The sample comprised peripheral blood. The receptors originated from a woman between 18 and 29 years old with Graves' ophthalmopathy. Donor details come from another sample of the same person, matched by shared clones.

This rearrangement joins TRBV11-2 to TRBJ2-7, with a possible D match to TRBD2 (5 bases). Trimming left V 1 base short and J 3 bases short, with 19 bases between. CDR3 length equals 17 residues. CDR1 SGHAT and CDR2 FQNNGV come from the germline V gene. As DNA, the CDR3 is TGTGCCAGCAGCTTAGGGTATGTTGGGAGTTTCCACTACGAGCAGTACTTC. This translates into CASSLGYVGSFHYEQYF.

This clonotype was detected many times. This may be a read error, as it is one base from a much larger clone. V and J are TRBV7-2 and TRBJ1-3, with D unclear. The V and J ends lost 3 bases and 1 base respectively, with 7 bases between them. CDR3 size: 14 residues. CDR1 is SGHTA and CDR2 is FQGNSA in the germline V gene. Here the CDR3 reads CTSSFTESGNTIYF. The CDR3 DNA is TGTACCAGCAGCTTCACTGAATCTGGAAACACCATATATTTT.

The J gene is TRBJ1-2, the V gene TRBV6-1, with 9 bases matching TRBD1. This CDR3 spans 15 amino acids. Germline CDR1 is MNHNS and CDR2 is SASEGT. V gave up 6 bases and J gave up 2 bases; unmatched junction bases: 7. The DNA for the CDR3 is TGTGCCAGCAGCCCCGGGACAGGGAACAACTATGGCTACACCTTC. Amino acids: CASSPGTGNNYGYTF.

This clonotype was counted at least ten times. The rearrangement links TRBV28 to TRBJ2-5; no definite D call. Trimming shortened V by 6 bases and J by 5 bases, and 13 bases separated the two germline ends. CDR3 length: 13 residues. The germline CDR1 and CDR2 sequences are MDHEN and SYDVKM. CDR3 DNA sequence: TGTGCCAGCAGCCCGTCTCGAAGGGAGACCCAGTACTTC. Translation: CASSPSRRETQYF.

This clonotype was observed at least ten times. This sequence joins TRBV6-1 and TRBJ1-1; 11 positions agree with TRBD1. The V gene end was trimmed by 6 bases and the J gene end by 4 bases; junction bases not matched to a gene: 4. CDR3 size: 14 residues. CDR1 is MNHNS, CDR2 SASEGT, per germline. The CDR3 protein is CASRGGTGGTEAFF. The CDR3 bases are TGTGCCAGCAGAGGAGGGACAGGGGGCACTGAAGCTTTCTTT.

In its sample, this clonotype was seen many times. The rearrangement links TRBV4-3 to TRBJ2-7; D gene ambiguous. CDR1 is LGHNA and CDR2 is YSLEER in the germline V gene. This CDR3 spans 13 amino acids. Trimming stripped 0 bases from V and 3 bases from J, with 6 bases between. CDR3 amino acids: CASSQDRFYEQYF. CDR3 bases: TGCGCCAGCAGCCAAGACAGATTCTACGAGCAGTACTTC.

In its sample, this clonotype was seen many times. The gene calls are TRBV30 and TRBJ2-2; D gene uncertain. The V and J ends lost 3 bases and 3 bases respectively, with 14 bases between them. Germline V gene lookup returns CDR1 GTSNPN and CDR2 SVGIG (reference sequence). The CDR3 has 15 residues. Here the CDR3 DNA reads TGTGCCTGGAGGGTATCCGATATGGACACCGGGGAGCTGTTTTTT. As protein: CAWRVSDMDTGELFF. Full variable domain (rest looked up from reference TRBV30 and TRBJ2-2): SQTIHQWPATLVQPVGSPLSLECTVEGTSNPNLYWYRQAAGRGLQLLFYSVGIGQISSEVPQNLSASRPQDRQFILSSKKLLLSDSGFYLCAWRVSDMDTGELFFGEGSRLTVL.

This clonotype came up many times. The rearrangement links TRBV30 to TRBJ1-1; D not certain. CDR1 and CDR2 from the germline V gene are GTSNPN and SVGIG (reference sequence). This CDR3 has 14 residues. V lost 3 bases to trimming and J lost 0 bases, with 11 bases between them. CDR3 nucleotide sequence: TGTGCCTGGAGCCCTGACGGTATGAACACTGAAGCTTTCTTT. It is translated as CAWSPDGMNTEAFF.

Concerning this clonotype itself: At one of its ends the junction is not consistent with the germline gene, which may arise from a read error. This sequence joins TRBV28 and TRBJ2-7; 7 nucleotides agree with TRBD1. Looked up from germline, CDR1 is MDHEN and CDR2 is SYDVKM. CDR3 length: 14 amino acids. CDR3 DNA sequence: TGTGCCACCAGTGAAGGGACAGCGTCCTACGAGCAGTACTTC. Translating it yields CATSEGTASYEQYF.

This clonotype appeared a single time. This sequence joins TRBV4-1 and TRBJ2-7; D remains ambiguous. Trimming removed 1 base at V and 5 bases at J, with 9 bases between. The CDR3 spans 13 residues. CDR1 and CDR2 from the germline V gene are MGHRA and YSYEKL. The CDR3 region is CASSQAVGHEQYF. In DNA form, the CDR3 reads TGCGCCAGCAGCCAAGCTGTCGGCCACGAGCAGTACTTC.

The sample holds many counts of this clonotype. The genes are TRBV5-1 and TRBJ1-2; no clear D. Germline CDR1 SGHRS, CDR2 YFSETQ. CDR3 length equals 13 residues. The ends were cut back, 4 bases at V and 4 bases at J, with 11 bases in the middle. This chain's CDR3 is CASSEDGFYGYTF. CDR3 sequence (DNA): TGCGCCAGCAGCGAGGACGGATTCTATGGCTACACCTTC.

The table lists this clonotype with many counts. The chain recombines TRBV29-1 with TRBJ1-2; D might be TRBD1 (6 bases). The CDR3 has 13 amino acids. In germline, CDR1 is SQVTM, CDR2 ANQGSEA. V was cut by 6 bases and J by 6 bases, with 17 bases left in between. CDR3 region: CSVTLSSGDGYTF. The DNA of the CDR3 is TGCAGCGTCACACTTTCTTCAGGGGATGGCTACACCTTC.

The chain carries TRBV7-2 and TRBJ2-4, with 7 bases that match TRBD1. The CDR3 is made up of 15 amino acids. Looked up from germline, CDR1 is SGHTA and CDR2 is FQGNSA. The J segment lost 13 bases and the V segment lost 3 bases, leaving 15 bases of the junction unmatched. The CDR3 here is CASSFVAGGMRVQYF. Written as DNA, the CDR3 is TGTGCCAGCAGCTTTGTGGCAGGGGGAATGAGGGTGCAGTACTTC.

The chain recombines TRBV28 with TRBJ1-5; 10 bases fit TRBD1. The J segment lost 2 bases and the V segment lost 3 bases, leaving 7 bases of the junction unmatched. The CDR3 has 17 amino acids. The germline CDR1 and CDR2 sequences are MDHEN and SYDVKM. The CDR3 DNA follows: TGTGCCAGCAGTTTCGACAGGGGGCTTTTGGGCAATCAGCCCCAGCATTTT. This codes for CASSFDRGLLGNQPQHF. Looking up the rest from reference TRBV28 and TRBJ1-5 gives the full variable domain: DVKVTQSSRYLVKRTGEKVFLECVQDMDHENMFWYRQDPGLGLRLIYFSYDVKMKEKGDIPEGYSVSREKKERFSLILESASTNQTSMYLCASSFDRGLLGNQPQHFGDGTRLSIL.

This clonotype has at least ten counts. The chain combines TRBV28 with TRBJ2-7; D call uncertain. Germline values: CDR1 MDHEN, CDR2 SYDVKM. The CDR3 has 15 amino acids. Trimming removed 7 bases at V and 0 bases at J, with 16 bases between. The chain's CDR3 is CASTPRSAGSYEQYF. The CDR3 coding sequence is TGTGCCAGCACTCCCCGGTCGGCTGGCTCCTACGAGCAGTACTTC.

Ten or more counts support this clonotype. V and J are TRBV6-1 and TRBJ1-5, with 8 bases aligning to TRBD1. The CDR3 runs 15 residues. V lost 7 bases and J lost 3; bases outside the gene matches: 8. Germline lookup yields CDR1 MNHNS and CDR2 SASEGT. CDR3 region: CASIPGQGLNQPQHF. Here the CDR3 DNA reads TGTGCCAGCATCCCCGGACAGGGACTCAATCAGCCCCAGCATTTT.

This clonotype was found many times. The gene calls are TRBV9 and TRBJ1-3; TRBD1 agrees at 9 bases. Germline-derived CDR1 and CDR2 are SGDLS and YYNGEE. The V segment lost 0 bases and the J segment 8 bases; nucleotides outside the gene matches: 3. The CDR3 consists of 14 residues. The CDR3 loop is CASSVEQGADTIYF. CDR3 bases: TGTGCCAGCAGCGTAGAACAGGGGGCAGACACCATATATTTT.

At least ten counts were recorded for this clonotype. The chain has TRBV28 and TRBJ2-7; 7 nucleotides agree with TRBD1. Per the germline V gene, CDR1 is MDHEN and CDR2 is SYDVKM. The CDR3 loop spans 15 amino acids. Trimming took 1 base from V and 2 from J; bases not matched to a gene: 5. The CDR3 bases are TGTGCCAGCAGTTTATTACAGGGGTTGACCTACGAGCAGTACTTC. Protein sequence: CASSLLQGLTYEQYF.

This clonotype has only a few counts. The chain joins TRBV28 to TRBJ1-2; D gene uncertain. Germline V gene lookup returns CDR1 MDHEN and CDR2 SYDVKM. Trimming took off 9 bases at V and 3 bases at J, with 14 bases between the two ends. The CDR3 covers 13 residues. This CDR3 is CASREETHYGYTF. The CDR3 bases are TGTGCCAGTCGTGAAGAAACTCACTATGGCTACACCTTC.

This clonotype was counted many times. The V and J genes are TRBV5-6 and TRBJ2-5; tentative D call: TRBD2 (6 bases). Trimming cost V 5 bases and J 2 bases, with 13 bases left between them. This CDR3 region has 14 residues. The germline CDR1 and CDR2 sequences are SGHDT and YYEEEE. The DNA for the CDR3 is TGTGCCAGCAGGACCTCGGGACTTCAAGAGACCCAGTACTTC. This gives the protein CASRTSGLQETQYF.

This clonotype was observed a few times. The chain recombines TRBV20-1 with TRBJ1-5; D gene unclear. This CDR3 is 13 amino acids long. V lost 6 bases to trimming and J lost 4 bases, with 13 bases between them. The V gene's germline CDR1 is DFQATT and CDR2 SNEGSKA (reference sequence). CDR3 sequence reads: CSALGILNQPQHF. The CDR3 nucleotides are TGCAGTGCCCTCGGGATCCTAAATCAGCCCCAGCATTTT.

This chain joins TRBV6-2 or TRBV6-3 and TRBJ2-7; 9 positions match TRBD2. The germline V gene has CDR1 MNHEY and CDR2 SVGEGT. V trimming: 5 bases; J trimming: 1 base; junction bases outside the gene matches: 9. The CDR3 is made up of 16 amino acids. The CDR3: CASSQGLAGYSYEQYF. In DNA, the CDR3 is TGTGCCAGCAGTCAGGGGCTAGCGGGGTATTCCTACGAGCAGTACTTC.

This clonotype was counted many times. The chain recombines TRBV3-1 with TRBJ1-1; 8 bases are a match to TRBD1. J lost 4 bases, V lost 4 bases, and 11 bases had no gene match. The CDR3 extends over 16 amino acids. Germline V lookup: CDR1 LGHDT, CDR2 YNNKEL (reference sequence). As DNA, the CDR3 is TGTGCCAGCAGCCTGGGGACAGGTGTGGGGAGCACTGAAGCTTTCTTT. It translates to CASSLGTGVGSTEAFF.

Many counts were recorded for this clonotype. The J gene is TRBJ1-3, the V gene TRBV6-5; 7 bases agree with TRBD1. J was trimmed by 2 bases and V by 5 bases; bases with no gene match: 3. Germline assignment: CDR1 MNHEY and CDR2 SVGAGI. The CDR3 runs 14 residues. The CDR3 sequence is CASSRGQAGNTIYF. As DNA, the CDR3 is TGTGCCAGCAGTAGAGGACAGGCTGGAAACACCATATATTTT.

At least ten counts were recorded for this clonotype. The chain is built from TRBV6-2 or TRBV6-3 and TRBJ2-7; 13 bases match TRBD2. Germline V gene lookup returns CDR1 MNHEY and CDR2 SVGEGT. The J segment lost 0 bases and the V segment lost 5 bases, leaving 7 bases of the junction unmatched. The CDR3 covers 17 residues. CDR3 region: CASSPEGLAGYSYEQYF. Here the CDR3 DNA reads TGTGCCAGCAGTCCCGAGGGACTAGCGGGGTACTCCTACGAGCAGTACTTC.

This clonotype was observed many times. The chain is built from TRBV2 and TRBJ1-5; the match to TRBD1 covers 8 bases. CDR3 length: 16 amino acids. Germline CDR1 is SNHLY and CDR2 is FYNNEI. V was pared by 1 base and J by 4 bases, with 6 bases of the junction left unmatched. Here the CDR3 DNA reads TGTGCCAGCAGTGAAGGGGCAGGGGGCCGTAATCAGCCCCAGCATTTT. This translates into CASSEGAGGRNQPQHF. Combining the CDR3 with reference TRBV2 and TRBJ1-5 gives the whole variable domain EPEVTQTPSHQVTQMGQEVILRCVPISNHLYFYWYRQILGQKVEFLVSFYNNEISEKSEIFDDQFSVERPDGSNFTLKIRSTKLEDSAMYFCASSEGAGGRNQPQHFGDGTRLSIL.

This clonotype turned up a few times. This chain joins TRBV4-1 and TRBJ1-5; tentatively, D is TRBD1 (6 bases). The CDR3 contains 15 residues. CDR1 is MGHRA, CDR2 YSYEKL, per germline. Trimming cost V 1 base and J 4 bases, with 11 bases left between them. The CDR3 protein is CASSQAPTGNQPQHF. In nucleotides, the CDR3 is TGCGCCAGCAGCCAAGCACCTACAGGGAATCAGCCCCAGCATTTT.